This TCR beta chain was documented in a study of control samples from healthy donors and cancer patients. The ends were cut back, 4 bases at V and 7 bases at J, with 27 bases in the middle. Germline V CDR1 and CDR2: SGDLS, YYNGEE. The CDR3 runs to 17 residues. Profiled with immunoSEQ multiplex PCR; TCRdb holds only in-frame clones, not every one. The sample has 20,000 to 30,000 clones, 75% to 85% seen once. The chain has TRBV9 and TRBJ2-7; D is perhaps TRBD1 or TRBD2 (6 bases each). Material: PBMCs. This receptor was taken from a woman aged 55-69 years with head and neck cancer. The CDR3 reads CASSSRGGLPLSGEQYF. Here the CDR3 DNA reads TGTGCCAGCAGCAGCCGAGGGGGACTTCCTTTGTCTGGGGAGCAGTACTTC.